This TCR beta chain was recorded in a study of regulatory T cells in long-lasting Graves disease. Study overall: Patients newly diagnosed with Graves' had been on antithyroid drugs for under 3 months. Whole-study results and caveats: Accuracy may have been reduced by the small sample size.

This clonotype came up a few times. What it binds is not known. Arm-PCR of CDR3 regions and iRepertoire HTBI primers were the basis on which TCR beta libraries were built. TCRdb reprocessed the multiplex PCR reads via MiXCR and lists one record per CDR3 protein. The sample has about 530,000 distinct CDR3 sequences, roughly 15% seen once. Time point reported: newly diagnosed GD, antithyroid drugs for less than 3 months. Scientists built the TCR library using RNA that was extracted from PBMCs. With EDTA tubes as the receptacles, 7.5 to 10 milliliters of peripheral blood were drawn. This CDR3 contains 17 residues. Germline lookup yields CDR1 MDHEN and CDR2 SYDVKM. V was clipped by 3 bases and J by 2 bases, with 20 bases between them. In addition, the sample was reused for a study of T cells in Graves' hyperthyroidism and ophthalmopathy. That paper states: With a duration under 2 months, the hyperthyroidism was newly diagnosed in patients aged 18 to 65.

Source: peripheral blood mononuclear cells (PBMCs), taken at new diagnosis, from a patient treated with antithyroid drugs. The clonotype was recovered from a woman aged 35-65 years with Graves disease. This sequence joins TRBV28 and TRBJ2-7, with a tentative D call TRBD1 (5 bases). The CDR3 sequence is CASSLVVWQGLTYEQYF. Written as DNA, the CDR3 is TGTGCCAGCAGTTTGGTTGTTTGGCAGGGTCTGACCTACGAGCAGTACTTC.